Below are 31 T cell receptor beta chains sequenced from a single sample in a study of blood T cell repertoires in COVID-19. Profiling relied on immunoSEQ multiplex PCR, and the TCRdb table lists in-frame clones only, not all of them. Among 210,000 or so clones listed, roughly nine tenths were seen once. The source material was peripheral blood. These receptors were taken from a man in his forties or fifties with active or convalescent COVID-19.

The chain is built from TRBV5-1 and TRBJ2-4; 12 positions agree with TRBD2. J gave up 3 bases and V 3 bases, and 4 bases lay outside the gene matches. The germline CDR1 and CDR2 sequences are SGHRS and YFSETQ. The CDR3 loop spans 16 amino acids. The DNA of the CDR3 is TGCGCCAGCAGCTCTAGACTAGCGGGGGACAAAAACATTCAGTACTTC. Translation gives CASSSRLAGDKNIQYF.

This rearrangement joins TRBV28 to TRBJ2-3, with a weak D call TRBD2 (5 bases). This CDR3 contains 15 residues. Germline V lookup: CDR1 MDHEN, CDR2 SYDVKM. V lost 5 bases and J lost 1, with 13 bases in between. The CDR3 loop reads CASSREGWGTDTQYF. In DNA, the CDR3 is TGTGCCAGCAGTCGCGAGGGATGGGGCACAGATACGCAGTATTTT.

V is TRBV24-1 and J is TRBJ1-3; 8 positions agree with TRBD1. CDR3 size: 15 residues. With 2 bases clipped from V and 4 bases from J, the junction kept 3 bases outside the gene matches. CDR1 is KGHDR, CDR2 SFDVKD, per germline. CDR3 region: CATSDSRTGGNTIYF. CDR3 bases: TGTGCCACCAGTGATTCCCGGACAGGGGGAAACACCATATATTTT.

The table lists this clone with a few counts. The chain is built from TRBV9 and TRBJ1-6; D is ambiguous. V was pared by 0 bases and J by 0 bases, with 13 bases between. The CDR3 consists of 18 residues. Germline V gene lookup returns CDR1 SGDLS and CDR2 YYNGEE. CDR3 residues: CASSVGVSRSSYNSPLHF. The CDR3 region has the DNA TGTGCCAGCAGCGTAGGTGTAAGCCGGAGCTCCTATAATTCACCCCTCCACTTT.

V and J are TRBV9 and TRBJ2-5; 7 positions agree with TRBD1. After removal of 4 bases from V and 4 bases from J, the junction contained 7 bases not matched to a gene. The CDR3 loop spans 14 amino acids. Germline CDR1 and CDR2: SGDLS and YYNGEE. CDR3 DNA sequence: TGTGCCAGCAGCCCTTGGCCAGGGGGAGAGACCCAGTACTTC. Translated, it gives CASSPWPGGETQYF. Complete variable domain (other parts from reference TRBV9 and TRBJ2-5): DSGVTQTPKHLITATGQRVTLRCSPRSGDLSVYWYQQSLDQGLQFLIQYYNGEERAKGNILERFSAQQFPDLHSELNLSSLELGDSALYFCASSPWPGGETQYFGPGTRLLVL.

The chain joins TRBV2 to TRBJ1-5; D not certain. Between the trimmed V and J ends, which lost 7 bases and 4 bases, there was a span of 17 bases. Germline lookup yields CDR1 SNHLY and CDR2 FYNNEI. The CDR3 sequence is 15 residues long. CDR3 DNA: TGTGCCAGCACCCCGTCACAGATCCTGAATCAGCCCCAGCATTTT. Its protein is CASTPSQILNQPQHF.

The chain combines TRBV27 with TRBJ1-2, with D tentatively TRBD1 (5 bases). This CDR3 contains 16 residues. CDR1 is MNHEY, CDR2 SMNVEV, per germline (reference sequence). V gave up 3 bases and J gave up 4 bases, with 18 bases separating them. CDR3 coding DNA: TGTGCCAGCAGTTTTTCGGGGGGAAGGCAATTCTATGGCTACACCTTC. Protein product: CASSFSGGRQFYGYTF.

V and J are TRBV5-1 and TRBJ2-4; TRBD1 matches 9 bases. Germline values: CDR1 SGHRS, CDR2 YFSETQ. This CDR3 has 15 amino acids. J gave up 9 bases and V 4 bases, and 11 bases lay outside the gene matches. The CDR3 sequence is CASSPKGQGMGIQYF. DNA for the CDR3: TGCGCCAGCAGCCCTAAAGGACAGGGGATGGGCATTCAGTACTTC.

The J gene is TRBJ1-1, the V gene TRBV15, with 7 bases identical to TRBD1. CDR3 size: 15 residues. Germline V gene data show CDR1 as LNHNV and CDR2 as YYDKDF (reference sequence). The V gene end was trimmed by 0 bases and the J gene end by 6 bases; junction bases not matched to a gene: 7. The CDR3 sequence is CATSRDRTGVAEAFF. The DNA for the CDR3 is TGTGCCACCAGCAGAGATCGGACAGGAGTAGCTGAAGCTTTCTTT. The variable domain in full, with the rest retrieved from reference TRBV15 and TRBJ1-1, is DAMVIQNPRYQVTQFGKPVTLSCSQTLNHNVMYWYQQKSSQAPKLLFHYYDKDFNNEADTPDNFQSRRPNTSFCFLDIRSPGLGDTAMYLCATSRDRTGVAEAFFGQGTRLTVV.

The chain couples TRBV11-2 to TRBJ2-3; TRBD2 might be the D (6 bases). Germline V gives CDR1 SGHAT, CDR2 FQNNGV. V lost 3 bases to trimming and J lost 2 bases, with 9 bases between them. The length of the CDR3 is 14 residues. CDR3 region: CASSFRTTTDTQYF. The CDR3 nucleotides read TGTGCCAGCAGCTTTAGGACTACCACAGATACGCAGTATTTT.

The chain combines TRBV5-4 with TRBJ1-1; tentative D call: TRBD1 (5 bases). Germline V gives CDR1 SGHNT, CDR2 YYREEE (reference sequence). CDR3 length equals 16 residues. Trimming pared 0 bases from V and 4 bases from J, leaving 16 bases between. As DNA, the CDR3 is TGTGCCAGCAGCTTGGGGGGGATCGAGCGGGGCACTGAAGCTTTCTTT. Its protein product is CASSLGGIERGTEAFF.

This chain uses TRBV7-3 with TRBJ2-1; 12 bases are shared with TRBD2. The ends lost 3 bases at V and 4 bases at J; junction bases unmatched: 4. The CDR3 extends over 16 amino acids. Germline V gene data show CDR1 as SGHTA and CDR2 as FQGTGA. The CDR3 spells CASSFRTSGVYNEQFF. CDR3 nucleotide sequence: TGTGCCAGCAGCTTCCGGACTAGCGGGGTGTACAATGAGCAGTTCTTC.

The J gene is TRBJ2-7, the V gene TRBV11-2; D might be TRBD1 (5 bases). Between the trimmed V and J ends, which lost 0 bases and 3 bases, there was a span of 9 bases. This CDR3 is built from 14 residues. Germline values: CDR1 SGHAT, CDR2 FQNNGV. In DNA, the CDR3 is TGTGCCAGCAGCTTAGACGGAACAGGCTACGAGCAGTACTTC. It codes for CASSLDGTGYEQYF.

The rearrangement joins TRBV3-1 (or the pseudogene TRBV3-2) to TRBJ2-3, with D perhaps TRBD2 (5 bases). Germline V gene lookup returns CDR1 LGHDT and CDR2 YNNKEL (reference sequence). V lost 0 bases, J lost 2 bases, and 12 bases lay in between. The CDR3 is 16 residues long. CDR3 DNA: TGTGCCAGCAGCCAAGATCCGGGAACTACCACAGATACGCAGTATTTT. Protein: CASSQDPGTTTDTQYF.

This clone was seen once. The V gene is TRBV2, the J gene TRBJ1-1; TRBD1 matches at 10 bases. Trimming removed 6 bases from V and 1 base from J; junction bases left unmatched: 8. Germline lookup yields CDR1 SNHLY and CDR2 FYNNEI. This CDR3 region has 16 residues. CDR3 DNA sequence: TGTGCCAGCAGGGCAAGACAGGGGGCAGGGAACACTGAAGCTTTCTTT. As protein: CASRARQGAGNTEAFF.

The gene calls are TRBV28 and TRBJ2-1, with 7 bases fitting TRBD2. Unmatched junction bases numbered 8, after V lost 6 bases and J lost 12 bases. This CDR3 contains 12 residues. Germline V CDR1 and CDR2: MDHEN, SYDVKM. In DNA form, the CDR3 reads TGTGCCAGCAGCCCCCCTAGCGGTCTGCAGTTCTTC. Its translation is CASSPPSGLQFF.

The chain joins TRBV7-3 to TRBJ1-1; D not resolved. Deletions cut 2 bases from V and 4 bases from J, with 8 bases between. The CDR3 is 13 amino acids. Germline V CDR1 and CDR2: SGHTA, FQGTGA. The CDR3 nucleotides read TGTGCCAGCAGCTTATTCGAGGGCACTGAAGCTTTCTTT. As protein: CASSLFEGTEAFF.

This clone was seen just once. The rearrangement joins TRBV13 to TRBJ1-4; TRBD1 is a possible D gene (5 bases). CDR1 PRHDT and CDR2 FYEKMQ come from the germline V gene (reference sequence). The CDR3 consists of 18 residues. V shed 1 base and J shed 0 bases, with 15 bases lying between them. CDR3 sequence (DNA): TGTGCCAGCAGCTTAGTTCGACAGTGGCGTACAACTAATGAAAAACTGTTTTTT. As protein: CASSLVRQWRTTNEKLFF.

CDR3 sequence (DNA): TGTGCCAGCTCACCTAGACAGGGGGCGAATACTGAAGCTTTCTTT. Its protein product is CASSPRQGANTEAFF. The chain couples TRBV18 to TRBJ1-1, with 10 bases aligning to TRBD1. The J segment lost 5 bases and the V segment lost 3 bases, leaving 6 bases of the junction unmatched. Per germline, CDR1 KGHSH and CDR2 LQKENI. CDR3 length: 15 amino acids.

The chain is built from TRBV19 and TRBJ2-1, with TRBD2 identical over 8 bases. With 6 bases clipped from V and 5 bases from J, the junction kept 15 bases outside the gene matches. CDR3 length equals 17 residues. CDR1 LNHDA and CDR2 SQIVND come from the germline V gene (reference sequence). This CDR3 is CASSLWNGGRLDNEQFF. In DNA, the CDR3 is TGTGCCAGTAGCCTCTGGAATGGCGGGAGGCTCGACAATGAGCAGTTCTTC.

The J gene is TRBJ1-4, the V gene TRBV2; possibly TRBD1 for D (5 bases). V was trimmed by 4 bases and J by 8 bases, leaving 17 bases between them. This CDR3 contains 15 residues. The germline V gene encodes CDR1 SNHLY and CDR2 FYNNEI. Written as DNA, the CDR3 is TGTGCCAGCAGTGTGGCCGGGCAGGGTCTGGAAAAACTGTTTTTT. It yields the protein CASSVAGQGLEKLFF.

J is TRBJ2-1 and V is TRBV7-2; D is possibly TRBD1 (5 bases). The V gene lost 6 bases and the J gene lost 7 bases, with 10 bases spanning the gap. Germline lookup yields CDR1 SGHTA and CDR2 FQGNSA. This CDR3 has 12 residues. CDR3 DNA: TGTGCCAGCAGTCCCACAGGTAATGAGCAGTTCTTC. This sequence encodes CASSPTGNEQFF.

This clone was observed once. V usage is TRBV7-9 and J usage is TRBJ1-1; maybe TRBD1 (5 bases). The CDR3 runs 17 residues. V lost 4 bases to trimming and J lost 0 bases, with 18 bases between them. Germline V CDR1 and CDR2: SEHNR, FQNEAQ (reference sequence). The CDR3 spells CASSSDEAGRMNTEAFF. In DNA form, the CDR3 reads TGTGCCAGCAGCTCTGATGAGGCAGGGCGCATGAACACTGAAGCTTTCTTT.

V gene TRBV5-5 combines with J gene TRBJ1-2, with TRBD1 as a possible D gene (5 bases). V lost 0 bases to trimming and J lost 0 bases, with 15 bases between them. The CDR3 extends over 17 amino acids. CDR1 is SGHKS and CDR2 is YYEKEE in the germline V gene (reference sequence). CDR3 amino acids: CASSLEAFGASNYGYTF. The CDR3 nucleotides read TGTGCCAGCAGCTTGGAAGCTTTTGGGGCCTCTAACTATGGCTACACCTTC.

The chain's CDR3 is CASSFGSSSRPQHF. CDR3 bases: TGTGCCAGCAGTTTCGGGTCGAGTAGTCGGCCCCAGCATTTT. The rearrangement links TRBV28 to TRBJ1-5; no reliable D call. The length of the CDR3 is 14 residues. Germline values: CDR1 MDHEN, CDR2 SYDVKM. Deletions cut 3 bases from V and 9 bases from J, with 15 bases between.

This chain connects TRBV28 to TRBJ1-3; 9 bases fit TRBD1. Germline V lookup: CDR1 MDHEN, CDR2 SYDVKM. The CDR3 totals 16 residues. J gave up 0 bases and V 6 bases, and 6 bases lay outside the gene matches. CDR3 nucleotides: TGTGCCAGCAGCGAACAGACAGGGGGCTCTGGAAACACCATATATTTT. As protein: CASSEQTGGSGNTIYF.

V usage is TRBV11-3 and J usage is TRBJ2-7; 8 bases match TRBD2. V was pared by 5 bases and J by 3 bases, with 6 bases of the junction left unmatched. This CDR3 has 14 amino acids. The germline CDR1 and CDR2 sequences are SGHNT and YENEEA. The CDR3 here is CASSQTSADYEQYF. In DNA form, the CDR3 reads TGTGCCAGCAGCCAGACTAGCGCTGACTACGAGCAGTACTTC.

This chain uses TRBV4-1 with TRBJ1-1; 9 bases are a match to TRBD1. The CDR3 length is 14 residues. With 5 bases clipped from V and 1 base from J, the junction kept 2 bases outside the gene matches. Germline-derived CDR1 and CDR2 are MGHRA and YSYEKL. CDR3 residues: CASSSDRGNTEAFF. CDR3 coding DNA: TGCGCCAGCAGCTCGGACAGGGGGAACACTGAAGCTTTCTTT.

This clone has just a few counts. The gene calls are TRBV30 and TRBJ1-1, with D possibly being TRBD1 (6 bases). Germline V gives CDR1 GTSNPN, CDR2 SVGIG (reference sequence). The CDR3 consists of 14 residues. V was pared by 3 bases and J by 0 bases, with 11 bases between. The CDR3, as DNA: TGTGCCTGGAGGGAGGACAGTCTGAACACTGAAGCTTTCTTT. Its translation: CAWREDSLNTEAFF.

The chain links TRBV19 to TRBJ2-1; a weak D match, TRBD2 (7 bases). The CDR3 consists of 15 residues. The V gene's germline CDR1 is LNHDA and CDR2 SQIVND (reference sequence). V lost 5 bases and J lost 4, with 15 bases in between. CDR3 in DNA: TGTGCCAGTAGTCCTATGGGGGGGGCTTACAATGAGCAGTTCTTC. Its translation is CASSPMGGAYNEQFF. Looking up the rest from reference TRBV19 and TRBJ2-1 gives the full variable domain: DGGITQSPKYLFRKEGQNVTLSCEQNLNHDAMYWYRQDPGQGLRLIYYSQIVNDFQKGDIAEGYSVSREKKESFPLTVTSAQKNPTAFYLCASSPMGGAYNEQFFGPGTRLTVL.

The CDR3 loop is CASSYVGTGYGYTF. The DNA for the CDR3 is TGTGCCAGCAGTTACGTGGGGACAGGCTATGGCTACACCTTC. This chain joins TRBV6-2 or TRBV6-3 and TRBJ1-2; 8 bases line up with TRBD1. The CDR3 runs 14 residues. J lost 4 bases, V lost 2 bases, and 3 bases had no gene match. The V gene's germline CDR1 is MNHEY and CDR2 SVGEGT.